This T cell receptor beta chain was recovered during a study of breast tumors, draining lymph nodes, adjacent tissues. Study-wide results and caveats: Tumor T cell lymph node origin was a supported hypothesis, not proven. Luminal-like breast cancer showed significantly greater tumor-nontumor repertoire similarity than basal-like breast cancer did.

TCRdb recomputed calls from the multiplex PCR reads with MiXCR, one row per CDR3 protein. The profile shows about 9,600 distinct CDR3 sequences, around 42% of them singletons. Comments on this clonotype: Its matching antigen is unknown.

Trimming removed 5 bases from V and 2 bases from J; junction bases left unmatched: 5. This CDR3 has 14 amino acids. The sample taken for sequencing was tumor-adjacent breast tissue. The V call is TRBV12-3 or TRBV12-4, the J call TRBJ2-7; the match to TRBD1 covers 8 bases. The clonotype originates from a female donor with breast cancer. Some clones in this sample may be carry-over from other donors' samples. In DNA form, the CDR3 reads TGTGCCAGCAGTCCCGGGACAGGACCCTACGAGCAGTACTTC. Translated, it gives CASSPGTGPYEQYF.